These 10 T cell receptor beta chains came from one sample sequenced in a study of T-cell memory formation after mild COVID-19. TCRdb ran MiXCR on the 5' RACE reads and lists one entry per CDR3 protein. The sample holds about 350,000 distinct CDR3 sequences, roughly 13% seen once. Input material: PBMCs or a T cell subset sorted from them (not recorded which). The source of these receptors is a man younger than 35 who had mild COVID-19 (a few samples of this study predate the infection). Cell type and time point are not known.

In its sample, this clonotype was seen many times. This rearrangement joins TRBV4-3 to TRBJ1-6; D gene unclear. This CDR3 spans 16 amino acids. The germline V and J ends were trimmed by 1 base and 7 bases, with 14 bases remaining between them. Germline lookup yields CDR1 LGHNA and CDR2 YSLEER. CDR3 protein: CASSQASQLGNSPLHF. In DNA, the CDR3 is TGCGCCAGCAGCCAAGCTTCCCAATTGGGAAATTCACCCCTCCACTTT.

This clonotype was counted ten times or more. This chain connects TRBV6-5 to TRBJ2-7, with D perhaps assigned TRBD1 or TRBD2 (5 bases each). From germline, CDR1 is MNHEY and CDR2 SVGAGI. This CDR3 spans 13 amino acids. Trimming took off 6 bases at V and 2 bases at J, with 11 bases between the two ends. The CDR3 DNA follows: TGTGCCAGCAGCCAGGGACGCGCCTACGAGCAGTACTTC. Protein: CASSQGRAYEQYF.

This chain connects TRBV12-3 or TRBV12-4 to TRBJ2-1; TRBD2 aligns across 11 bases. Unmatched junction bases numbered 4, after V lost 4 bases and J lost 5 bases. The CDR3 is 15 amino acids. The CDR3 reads CASSSGTSGNNEQFF. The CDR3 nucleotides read TGTGCCAGCAGTTCCGGGACTAGCGGAAACAATGAGCAGTTCTTC.

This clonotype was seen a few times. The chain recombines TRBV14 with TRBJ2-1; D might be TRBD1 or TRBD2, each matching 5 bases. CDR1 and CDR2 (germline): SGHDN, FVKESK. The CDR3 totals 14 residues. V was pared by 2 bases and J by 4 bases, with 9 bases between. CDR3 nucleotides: TGTGCCAGCAGCCAACGTTGGGGGTACAATGAGCAGTTCTTC. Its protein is CASSQRWGYNEQFF. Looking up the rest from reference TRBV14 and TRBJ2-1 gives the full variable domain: EAGVTQFPSHSVIEKGQTVTLRCDPISGHDNLYWYRRVMGKEIKFLLHFVKESKQDESGMPNNRFLAERTGGTYSTLKVQPAELEDSGVYFCASSQRWGYNEQFFGPGTRLTVL.

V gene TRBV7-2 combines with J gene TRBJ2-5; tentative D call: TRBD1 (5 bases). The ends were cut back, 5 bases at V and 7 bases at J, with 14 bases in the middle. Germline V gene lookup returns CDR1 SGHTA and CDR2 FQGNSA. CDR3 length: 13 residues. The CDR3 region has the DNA TGTGCCAGCAGCCCCCCAGGGATCTGGACCCAGTACTTC. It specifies CASSPPGIWTQYF. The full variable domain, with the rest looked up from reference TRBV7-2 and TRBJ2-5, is GAGVSQSPSNKVTEKGKDVELRCDPISGHTALYWYRQSLGQGLEFLIYFQGNSAPDKSGLPSDRFSAERTGGSVSTLTIQRTQQEDSAVYLCASSPPGIWTQYFGPGTRLLVL.

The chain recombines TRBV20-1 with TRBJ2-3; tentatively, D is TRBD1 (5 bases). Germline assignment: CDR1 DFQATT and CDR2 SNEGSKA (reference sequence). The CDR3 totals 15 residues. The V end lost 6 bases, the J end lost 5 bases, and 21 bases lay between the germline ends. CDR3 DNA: TGCAGTGCCAGGGATCCTACAGGAATCGGAGATACGCAGTATTTT. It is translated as CSARDPTGIGDTQYF.

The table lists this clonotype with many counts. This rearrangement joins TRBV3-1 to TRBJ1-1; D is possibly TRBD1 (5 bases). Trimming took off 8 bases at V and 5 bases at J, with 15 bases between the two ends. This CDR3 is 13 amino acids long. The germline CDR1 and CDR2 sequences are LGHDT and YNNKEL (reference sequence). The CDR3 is CASGFGRTTEAFF. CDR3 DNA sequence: TGTGCCAGCGGCTTTGGCAGGACAACTGAAGCTTTCTTT.

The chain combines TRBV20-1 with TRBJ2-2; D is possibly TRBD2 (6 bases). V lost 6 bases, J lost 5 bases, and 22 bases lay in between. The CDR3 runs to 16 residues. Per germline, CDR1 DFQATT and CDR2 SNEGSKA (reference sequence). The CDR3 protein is CSAHREPTPGTGELFF. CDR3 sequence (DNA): TGCAGTGCGCACCGGGAGCCTACTCCGGGGACCGGGGAGCTGTTTTTT.

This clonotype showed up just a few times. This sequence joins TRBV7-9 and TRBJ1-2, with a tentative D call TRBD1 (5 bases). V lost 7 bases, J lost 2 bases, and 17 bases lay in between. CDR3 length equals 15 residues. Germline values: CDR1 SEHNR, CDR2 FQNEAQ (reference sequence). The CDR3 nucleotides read TGTGCCAGCACCCCGGGGGGACTAGGGAACTATGGCTACACCTTC. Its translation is CASTPGGLGNYGYTF.

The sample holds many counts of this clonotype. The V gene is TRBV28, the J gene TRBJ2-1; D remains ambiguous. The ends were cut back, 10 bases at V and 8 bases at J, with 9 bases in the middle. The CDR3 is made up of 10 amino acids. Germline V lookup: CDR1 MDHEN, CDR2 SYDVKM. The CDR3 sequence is CATKAYEQFF. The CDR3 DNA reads TGTGCCACCAAAGCGTATGAGCAGTTCTTC.